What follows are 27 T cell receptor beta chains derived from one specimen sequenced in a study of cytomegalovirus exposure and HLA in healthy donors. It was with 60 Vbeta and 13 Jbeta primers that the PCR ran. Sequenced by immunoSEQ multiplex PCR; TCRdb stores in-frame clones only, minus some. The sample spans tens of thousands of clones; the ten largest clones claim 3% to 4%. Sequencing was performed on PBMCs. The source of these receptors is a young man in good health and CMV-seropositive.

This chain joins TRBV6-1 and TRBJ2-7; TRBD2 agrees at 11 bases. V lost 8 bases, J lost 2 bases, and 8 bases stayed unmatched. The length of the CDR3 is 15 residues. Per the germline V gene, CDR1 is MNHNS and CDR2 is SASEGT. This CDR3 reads CASRALAGVAYEQYF. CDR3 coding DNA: TGTGCCAGCCGGGCACTAGCGGGAGTAGCCTACGAGCAGTACTTC.

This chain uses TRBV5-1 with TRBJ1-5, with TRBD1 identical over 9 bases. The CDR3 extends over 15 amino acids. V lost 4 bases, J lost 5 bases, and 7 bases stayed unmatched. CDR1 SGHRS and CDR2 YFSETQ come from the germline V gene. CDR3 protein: CASSPGTGPDQPQHF. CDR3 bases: TGCGCCAGCAGCCCAGGGACAGGGCCAGATCAGCCCCAGCATTTT.

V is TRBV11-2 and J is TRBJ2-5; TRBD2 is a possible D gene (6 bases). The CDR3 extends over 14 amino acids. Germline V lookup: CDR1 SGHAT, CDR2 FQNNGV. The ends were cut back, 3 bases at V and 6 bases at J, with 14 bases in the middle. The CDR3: CASSFLASGKTQYF. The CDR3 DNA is TGTGCCAGCAGCTTCCTAGCGAGCGGAAAGACCCAGTACTTC.

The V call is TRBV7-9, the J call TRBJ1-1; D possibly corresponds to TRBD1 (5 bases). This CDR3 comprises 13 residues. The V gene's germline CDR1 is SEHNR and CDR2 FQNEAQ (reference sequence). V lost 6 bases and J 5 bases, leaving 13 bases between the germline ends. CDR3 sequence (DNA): TGTGCCAGCAGACAGGAGGAGGGAACTGAAGCTTTCTTT. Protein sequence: CASRQEEGTEAFF.

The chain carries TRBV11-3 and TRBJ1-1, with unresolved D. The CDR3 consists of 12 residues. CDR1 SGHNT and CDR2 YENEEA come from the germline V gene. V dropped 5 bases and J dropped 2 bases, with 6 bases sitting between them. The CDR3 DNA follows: TGTGCCAGCAGCAACAGCAACACTGAAGCTTTCTTT. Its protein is CASSNSNTEAFF. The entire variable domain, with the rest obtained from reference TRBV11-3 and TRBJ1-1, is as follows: EAGVVQSPRYKIIEKKQPVAFWCNPISGHNTLYWYLQNLGQGPELLIRYENEEAVDDSQLPKDRFSAERLKGVDSTLKIQPAELGDSAVYLCASSNSNTEAFFGQGTRLTVV.

The CDR3 reads CASTGIGAGAPYEQYF. CDR3 coding DNA: TGTGCCAGCACGGGCATCGGGGCGGGAGCCCCCTACGAGCAGTACTTC. This sequence joins TRBV28 and TRBJ2-7; 7 bases align to TRBD2. V lost 7 bases to trimming and J lost 2 bases; unmatched junction nucleotides: 14. CDR3 length: 16 amino acids. Germline CDR1 and CDR2: MDHEN and SYDVKM. The full variable domain, rest sourced from reference TRBV28 and TRBJ2-7, is DVKVTQSSRYLVKRTGEKVFLECVQDMDHENMFWYRQDPGLGLRLIYFSYDVKMKEKGDIPEGYSVSREKKERFSLILESASTNQTSMYLCASTGIGAGAPYEQYFGPGTRLTVT.

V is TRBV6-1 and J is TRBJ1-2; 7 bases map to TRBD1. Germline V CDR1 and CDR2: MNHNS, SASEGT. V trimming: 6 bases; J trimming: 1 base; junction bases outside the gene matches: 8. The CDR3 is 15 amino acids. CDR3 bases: TGTGCCAGCAGCCTCCAGGGGGGCCTTAACTATGGCTACACCTTC. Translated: CASSLQGGLNYGYTF.

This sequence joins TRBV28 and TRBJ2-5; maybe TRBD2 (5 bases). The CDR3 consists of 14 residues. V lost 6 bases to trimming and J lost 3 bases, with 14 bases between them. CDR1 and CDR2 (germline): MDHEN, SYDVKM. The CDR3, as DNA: TGTGCCAGCAGAACCCGAGGGTCAGAAGAGACCCAGTACTTC. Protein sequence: CASRTRGSEETQYF.

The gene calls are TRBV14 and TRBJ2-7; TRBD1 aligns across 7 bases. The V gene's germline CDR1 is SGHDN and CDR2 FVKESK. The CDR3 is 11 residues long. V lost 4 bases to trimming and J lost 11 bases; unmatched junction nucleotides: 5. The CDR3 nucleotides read TGTGCCAGCAGCCTGGGACAGTACGAGTACTTC. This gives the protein CASSLGQYEYF.

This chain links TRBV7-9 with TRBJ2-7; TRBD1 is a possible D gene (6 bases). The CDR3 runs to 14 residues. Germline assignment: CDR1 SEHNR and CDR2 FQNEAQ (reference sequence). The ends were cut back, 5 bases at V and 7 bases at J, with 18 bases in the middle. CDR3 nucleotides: TGTGCCAGCAGCCCGATCGACAGGAGAGGTGAGCAGTACTTC. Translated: CASSPIDRRGEQYF. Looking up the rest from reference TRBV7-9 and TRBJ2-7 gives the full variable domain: DTGVSQNPRHKITKRGQNVTFRCDPISEHNRLYWYRQTLGQGPEFLTYFQNEAQLEKSRLLSDRFSAERPKGSFSTLEIQRTEQGDSAMYLCASSPIDRRGEQYFGPGTRLTVT.

CDR3 DNA sequence: TGTGCCAGTAGTATCGCCTACAGGAGCCGCATGATCTATGGCTACACCTTC. Its translation is CASSIAYRSRMIYGYTF. The chain links TRBV19 to TRBJ1-2; possibly TRBD1 for D (5 bases). The CDR3 is 17 residues long. Germline V CDR1 and CDR2: LNHDA, SQIVND (reference sequence). The germline V and J ends were trimmed by 3 bases and 4 bases, with 21 bases remaining between them.

Here the CDR3 reads CASSSRTGPFEAFF. The CDR3 bases are TGTGCCAGCAGCTCTAGGACAGGGCCTTTTGAAGCTTTCTTT. The chain has TRBV5-8 and TRBJ1-1; the match to TRBD1 covers 8 bases. The germline V gene has CDR1 SGHTS and CDR2 YDEGEE. V shed 3 bases and J 7 bases; nucleotides not matched to a gene: 8. This CDR3 comprises 14 residues.

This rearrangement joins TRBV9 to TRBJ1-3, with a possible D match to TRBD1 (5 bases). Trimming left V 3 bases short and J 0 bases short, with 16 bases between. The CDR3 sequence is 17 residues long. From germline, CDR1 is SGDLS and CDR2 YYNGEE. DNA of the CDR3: TGTGCCAGCAGCGCCCCGGAGGGGACCTACTCTGGAAACACCATATATTTT. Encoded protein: CASSAPEGTYSGNTIYF.

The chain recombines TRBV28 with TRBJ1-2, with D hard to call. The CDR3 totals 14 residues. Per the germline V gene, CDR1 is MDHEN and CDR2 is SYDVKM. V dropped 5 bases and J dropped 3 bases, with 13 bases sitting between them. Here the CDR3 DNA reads TGTGCCAGCAGTCCCAACCACTTTGACTATGGCTACACCTTC. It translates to CASSPNHFDYGYTF.

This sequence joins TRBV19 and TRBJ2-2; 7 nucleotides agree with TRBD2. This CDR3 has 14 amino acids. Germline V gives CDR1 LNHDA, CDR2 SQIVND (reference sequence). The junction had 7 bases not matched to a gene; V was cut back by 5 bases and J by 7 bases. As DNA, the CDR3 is TGTGCCAGTAGTCTTCGGGAGGAGGGCGGGGAGCTGTTTTTT. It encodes CASSLREEGGELFF.

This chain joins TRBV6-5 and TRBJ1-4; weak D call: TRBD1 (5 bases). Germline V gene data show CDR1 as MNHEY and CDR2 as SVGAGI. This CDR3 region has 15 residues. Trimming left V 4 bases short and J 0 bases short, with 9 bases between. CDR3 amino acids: CASSFTGATNEKLFF. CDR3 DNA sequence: TGTGCCAGCAGTTTTACAGGTGCAACTAATGAAAAACTGTTTTTT.

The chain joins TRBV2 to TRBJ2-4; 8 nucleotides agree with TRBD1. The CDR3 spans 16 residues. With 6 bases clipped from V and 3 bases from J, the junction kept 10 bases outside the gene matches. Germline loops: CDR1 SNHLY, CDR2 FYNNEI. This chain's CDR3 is CASRDWGDRGKNIQYF. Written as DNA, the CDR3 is TGTGCCAGCAGGGACTGGGGCGACAGGGGCAAAAACATTCAGTACTTC.

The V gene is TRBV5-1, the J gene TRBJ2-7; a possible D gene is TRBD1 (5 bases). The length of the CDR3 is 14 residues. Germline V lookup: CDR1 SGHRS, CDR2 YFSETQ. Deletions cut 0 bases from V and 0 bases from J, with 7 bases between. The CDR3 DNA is TGCGCCAGCAGCTTGGCAGGGAACTCCTACGAGCAGTACTTC. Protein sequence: CASSLAGNSYEQYF.

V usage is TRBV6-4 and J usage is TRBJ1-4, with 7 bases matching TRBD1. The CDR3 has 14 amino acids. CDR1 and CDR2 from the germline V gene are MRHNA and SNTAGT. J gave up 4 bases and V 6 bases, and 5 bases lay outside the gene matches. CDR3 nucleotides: TGTGCCAGCAGACCGGACAGGTATAATGAAAAACTGTTTTTT. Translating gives CASRPDRYNEKLFF.

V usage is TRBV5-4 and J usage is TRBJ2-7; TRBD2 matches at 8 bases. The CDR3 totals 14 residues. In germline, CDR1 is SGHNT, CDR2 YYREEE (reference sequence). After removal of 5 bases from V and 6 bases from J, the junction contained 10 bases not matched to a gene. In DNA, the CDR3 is TGTGCCAGCAGTTCGGGACTAGGCTTTCTCGAGCAGTACTTC. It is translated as CASSSGLGFLEQYF.

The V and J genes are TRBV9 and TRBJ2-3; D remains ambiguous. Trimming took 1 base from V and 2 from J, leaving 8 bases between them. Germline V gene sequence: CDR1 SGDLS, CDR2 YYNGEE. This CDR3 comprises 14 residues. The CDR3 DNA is TGTGCCAGCAGCGTATCCCAGATCACAGATACGCAGTATTTT. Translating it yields CASSVSQITDTQYF. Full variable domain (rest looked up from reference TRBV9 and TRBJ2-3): DSGVTQTPKHLITATGQRVTLRCSPRSGDLSVYWYQQSLDQGLQFLIQYYNGEERAKGNILERFSAQQFPDLHSELNLSSLELGDSALYFCASSVSQITDTQYFGPGTRLTVL.

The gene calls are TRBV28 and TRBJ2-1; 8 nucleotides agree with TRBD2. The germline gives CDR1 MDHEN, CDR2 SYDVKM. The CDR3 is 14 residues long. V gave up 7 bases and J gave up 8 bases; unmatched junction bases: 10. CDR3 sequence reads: CASIEAGRAYEQFF. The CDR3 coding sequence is TGTGCCAGCATCGAGGCCGGGAGGGCATATGAGCAGTTCTTC. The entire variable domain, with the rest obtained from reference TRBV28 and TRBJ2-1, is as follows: DVKVTQSSRYLVKRTGEKVFLECVQDMDHENMFWYRQDPGLGLRLIYFSYDVKMKEKGDIPEGYSVSREKKERFSLILESASTNQTSMYLCASIEAGRAYEQFFGPGTRLTVL.

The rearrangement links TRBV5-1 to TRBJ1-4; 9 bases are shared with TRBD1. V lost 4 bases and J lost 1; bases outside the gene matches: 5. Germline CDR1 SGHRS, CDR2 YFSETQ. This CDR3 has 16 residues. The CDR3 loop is CASSAGQGITNEKLFF. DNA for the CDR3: TGCGCCAGCAGCGCGGGACAGGGAATAACTAATGAAAAACTGTTTTTT.

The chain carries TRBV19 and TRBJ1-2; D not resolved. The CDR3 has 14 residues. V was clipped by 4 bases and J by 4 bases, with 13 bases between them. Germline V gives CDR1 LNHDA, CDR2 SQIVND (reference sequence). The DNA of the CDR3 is TGTGCCAGTAGTACCGGGTTAGCTAGCTATGGCTACACCTTC. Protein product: CASSTGLASYGYTF.

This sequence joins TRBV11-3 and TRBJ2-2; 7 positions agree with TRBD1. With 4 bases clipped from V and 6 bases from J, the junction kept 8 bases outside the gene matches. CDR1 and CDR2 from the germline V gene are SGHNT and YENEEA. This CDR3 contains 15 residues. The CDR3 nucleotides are TGTGCCAGCAGCTCAACGCGACAGGGAGCCGGGGAGCTGTTTTTT. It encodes CASSSTRQGAGELFF.

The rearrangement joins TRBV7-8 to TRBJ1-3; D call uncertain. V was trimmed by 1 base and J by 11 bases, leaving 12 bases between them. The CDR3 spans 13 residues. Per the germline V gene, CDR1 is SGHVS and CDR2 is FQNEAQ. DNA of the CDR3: TGTGCCAGCAGCTTAGGAGTTGAGAGCGCCATATATTTT. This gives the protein CASSLGVESAIYF.

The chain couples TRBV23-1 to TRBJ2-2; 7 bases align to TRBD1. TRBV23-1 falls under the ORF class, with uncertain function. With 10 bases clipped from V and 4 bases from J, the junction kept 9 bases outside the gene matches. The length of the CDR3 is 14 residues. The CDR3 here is CATYSGGFTGELFF. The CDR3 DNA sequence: TGCGCCACCTATTCAGGGGGATTCACCGGGGAGCTGTTTTTT.